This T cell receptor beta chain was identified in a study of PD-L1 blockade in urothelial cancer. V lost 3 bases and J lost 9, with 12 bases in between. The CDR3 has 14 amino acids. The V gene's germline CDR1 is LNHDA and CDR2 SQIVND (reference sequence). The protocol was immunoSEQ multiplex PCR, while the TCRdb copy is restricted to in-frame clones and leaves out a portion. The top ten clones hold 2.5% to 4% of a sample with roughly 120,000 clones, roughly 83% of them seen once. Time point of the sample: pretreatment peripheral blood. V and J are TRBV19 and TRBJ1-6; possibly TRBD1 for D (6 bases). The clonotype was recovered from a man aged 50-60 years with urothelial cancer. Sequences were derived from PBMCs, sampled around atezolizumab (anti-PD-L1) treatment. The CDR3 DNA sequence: TGTGCCAGTAGTATGAATCAAGGGGGTTCACCCCTCCACTTT. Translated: CASSMNQGGSPLHF.